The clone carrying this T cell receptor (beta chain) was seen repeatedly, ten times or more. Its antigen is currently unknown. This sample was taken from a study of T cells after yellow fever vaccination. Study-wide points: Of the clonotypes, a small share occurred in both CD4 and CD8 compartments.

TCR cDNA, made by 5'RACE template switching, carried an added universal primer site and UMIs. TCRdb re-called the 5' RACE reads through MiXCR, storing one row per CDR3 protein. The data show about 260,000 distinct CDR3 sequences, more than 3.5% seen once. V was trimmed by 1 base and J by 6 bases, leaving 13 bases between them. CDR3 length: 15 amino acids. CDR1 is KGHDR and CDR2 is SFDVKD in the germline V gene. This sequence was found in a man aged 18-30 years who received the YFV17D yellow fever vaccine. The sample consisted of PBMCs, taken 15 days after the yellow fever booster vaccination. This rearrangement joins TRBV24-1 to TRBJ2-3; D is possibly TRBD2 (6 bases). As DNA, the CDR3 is TGTGCCACCAGTGATTTATCAGACGGAGGGGATACGCAGTATTTT. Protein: CATSDLSDGGDTQYF.